This TCR beta chain stems from a study of CD8+CD57+ T cells in acquired aplastic anemia. Study summary: Quantities of DNA derived from sorted CD4+ and CD8+ cells averaged roughly 3 ug. Roughly 11 million reads were obtained on average for healthy donor CD4+ cells.

General study findings and limits: Comparison of patients with controls identified twenty-nine shared CD8+ CDR3 sequences.

CDR1 and CDR2 (germline): MGHRA, YSYEKL. The V and J ends lost 1 base and 2 bases, in that order; junction bases with no gene match: 5. The CDR3 runs 15 residues. Investigators profiled TCR beta VDJ and CDR3 from genomic DNA template. MiXCR, applied by TCRdb to the reads, yields one record per CDR3 protein. The data hold 400,000 to 500,000 distinct CDR3 sequences, with around 72% observed a single time. Of note for this clonotype: The antigen is not known.

The gene calls are TRBV4-1 and TRBJ2-7, with TRBD2 identical over 7 bases. The sequence was obtained from a human donor in good health, serving as a control. Sequenced sample: sorted CD4+, CD8+, or CD8+CD57+ T cells (not recorded which) from PBMCs. The CDR3 nucleotides are TGCGCCAGCAGCCAAGCAGGGACTATCACCTACGAGCAGTACTTC. Translation gives CASSQAGTITYEQYF.